Listed below are T cell receptor beta chains from one sample, sequenced in a study of identical twins. TCRdb re-derived calls from the 5' RACE reads in MiXCR, one entry per CDR3 protein. The sample holds approximately 590,000 distinct CDR3 sequences, just under 10% seen once. These same data were also listed under a study on yellow fever vaccine responses in identical twins.

The source material was PBMCs. These TCRs come from a woman in her late teens or twenties in good health. Both conserved end residues are part of each CDR3. A D gene is named only where the DNA matches it firmly. For some rows the clone size is stated as once, few or many, or as a class when expanded; others skip it.

CDR3: CASKFEAGGGSYNEQFF; D: TRBD2; V: TRBV9; size: few; J: TRBJ2-1; length: 17
CDR3: CASSALQGAAKNIQYF; D: .; V: TRBV9; size: few; J: TRBJ2-4; length: 16
CDR3: CASSLPGTSGEQYF; D: TRBD2; V: TRBV5-1; size: .; J: TRBJ2-7; length: 14
CDR3: CSVDKDGGYNEQFF; D: .; V: TRBV29-1; size: .; J: TRBJ2-1; length: 14
CDR3: CASSEVDRDFHRKDYGYTF; D: .; V: TRBV9; size: .; J: TRBJ1-2; length: 19
CDR3: CATSDLTGGNTGELFF; D: TRBD1; V: TRBV24-1; size: many; J: TRBJ2-2; length: 16
CDR3: CASSYVGGAGDTQYF; D: TRBD2; V: TRBV7-2; size: .; J: TRBJ2-3; length: 15
CDR3: CASSQLGQGATDTQYF; D: TRBD1; V: TRBV7-3; size: .; J: TRBJ2-3; length: 16
CDR3: CASSPGTTAYNEQFF; D: TRBD2; V: TRBV7-8; size: .; J: TRBJ2-1; length: 15
CDR3: CASSPSGRAVRYNEQFF; D: TRBD2; V: TRBV7-9; size: many; J: TRBJ2-1; length: 17
CDR3: CASSPDETDKPGLAGRLAYEQYF; D: TRBD2; V: TRBV4-2; size: .; J: TRBJ2-7; length: 23
CDR3: CASSLRQGPTEAFF; D: TRBD1; V: TRBV6-1; size: few; J: TRBJ1-1; length: 14
CDR3: CSAGDRPSYNSPLHF; D: .; V: TRBV20-1; size: few; J: TRBJ1-6; length: 15
CDR3: CSVGAGAPYEQYF; D: .; V: TRBV29-1; size: few; J: TRBJ2-7; length: 13
CDR3: CASSHAQTSGRGNEQFF; D: TRBD2; V: TRBV4-3; size: many; J: TRBJ2-1; length: 17
CDR3: CASSRLVSSGANSYEQYF; D: TRBD2; V: TRBV6-1; size: .; J: TRBJ2-7; length: 18
CDR3: CASSIMSGGGQNIQYF; D: .; V: TRBV19; size: .; J: TRBJ2-4; length: 16
CDR3: CASSYSKGTRANYGYTF; D: .; V: TRBV6-5; size: few; J: TRBJ1-2; length: 17
CDR3: CASSLVRGMNTEAFF; D: .; V: TRBV5-6; size: .; J: TRBJ1-1; length: 15
CDR3: CSALGGGTDTQYF; D: .; V: TRBV20-1; size: .; J: TRBJ2-3; length: 13
CDR3: CASSARAAADTQYF; D: .; V: TRBV11-2; size: .; J: TRBJ2-3; length: 14
CDR3: CASSPRTLAGHSYEQYF; D: TRBD2; V: TRBV11-2; size: few; J: TRBJ2-7; length: 17
CDR3: CASSPGTSGRRDTQYF; D: TRBD2; V: TRBV27; size: .; J: TRBJ2-3; length: 16
CDR3: CASSQIPRRDFPLHF; D: .; V: TRBV3-1; size: .; J: TRBJ1-6; length: 15
CDR3: CSVPGPGTSGFF; D: .; V: TRBV29-1; size: .; J: TRBJ1-1; length: 12
CDR3: CASSLPGKGLTEAFF; D: .; V: TRBV6-1; size: few; J: TRBJ1-1; length: 15
CDR3: CASSSQAAGFTDTQYF; D: .; V: TRBV28; size: .; J: TRBJ2-3; length: 16
CDR3: CSARGTNVPYNEQFF; D: .; V: TRBV20-1; size: many; J: TRBJ2-1; length: 15
CDR3: CSARRGAGPQPQHF; D: .; V: TRBV20-1; size: .; J: TRBJ1-5; length: 14
CDR3: CASRGLDGAPQHF; D: .; V: TRBV6-6; size: .; J: TRBJ1-5; length: 13
CDR3: CATSDASGRRTGELFF; D: TRBD2; V: TRBV24-1; size: .; J: TRBJ2-2; length: 16
CDR3: CASSLFRLAGPLETQYF; D: TRBD2; V: TRBV28; size: few; J: TRBJ2-5; length: 17
CDR3: CASSQGGLAGSGEQYF; D: .; V: TRBV3-1; size: .; J: TRBJ2-7; length: 16
CDR3: CASSYSPGQPSSGANVLTF; D: TRBD1; V: TRBV6-5; size: .; J: TRBJ2-6; length: 19
CDR3: CASSQTGSSYNSPLHF; D: .; V: TRBV5-1; size: many; J: TRBJ1-6; length: 16
CDR3: CSVGEAGGQYF; D: TRBD2; V: TRBV29-1; size: many; J: TRBJ2-7; length: 11
CDR3: CSVVWGQETQYF; D: .; V: TRBV29-1; size: many; J: TRBJ2-5; length: 12
CDR3: CASSLRGDNEQFF; D: .; V: TRBV7-9; size: many; J: TRBJ2-1; length: 13
CDR3: CSARAGLTTNNEQFF; D: .; V: TRBV20-1; size: .; J: TRBJ2-1; length: 15
CDR3: CASSDSPSGGPRALDTQYF; D: TRBD2; V: TRBV6-4; size: .; J: TRBJ2-3; length: 19
CDR3: CASSLARGGVSGWENTQYF; D: .; V: TRBV7-2; size: .; J: TRBJ2-3; length: 19
CDR3: CATSPPEGSYEQYF; D: .; V: TRBV15; size: .; J: TRBJ2-7; length: 14
CDR3: CASSLVGVSYNEQFF; D: .; V: TRBV5-1; size: many; J: TRBJ2-1; length: 15
CDR3: CASSLDQGNQPQHF; D: .; V: TRBV7-8; size: few; J: TRBJ1-5; length: 14
CDR3: CSARATSGMRGEQYF; D: .; V: TRBV20-1; size: few; J: TRBJ2-7; length: 15
CDR3: CASREGAKGEKLFF; D: TRBD1; V: TRBV12-3/TRBV12-4; size: .; J: TRBJ1-4; length: 14
CDR3: CASSSLPPDTQYF; D: .; V: TRBV7-3; size: .; J: TRBJ2-3; length: 13
CDR3: CATSDRLAGAHPFTDTQYF; D: TRBD2; V: TRBV24-1; size: .; J: TRBJ2-3; length: 19
CDR3: CSARAPIAGENTDTQYF; D: TRBD2; V: TRBV20-1; size: many; J: TRBJ2-3; length: 17
CDR3: CASSVWSTEAFF; D: .; V: TRBV2; size: few; J: TRBJ1-1; length: 12
CDR3: CASSLVTEREQYF; D: .; V: TRBV5-1; size: few; J: TRBJ2-7; length: 13
CDR3: CASSTGLAGNTGELFF; D: TRBD2; V: TRBV9; size: many; J: TRBJ2-2; length: 16